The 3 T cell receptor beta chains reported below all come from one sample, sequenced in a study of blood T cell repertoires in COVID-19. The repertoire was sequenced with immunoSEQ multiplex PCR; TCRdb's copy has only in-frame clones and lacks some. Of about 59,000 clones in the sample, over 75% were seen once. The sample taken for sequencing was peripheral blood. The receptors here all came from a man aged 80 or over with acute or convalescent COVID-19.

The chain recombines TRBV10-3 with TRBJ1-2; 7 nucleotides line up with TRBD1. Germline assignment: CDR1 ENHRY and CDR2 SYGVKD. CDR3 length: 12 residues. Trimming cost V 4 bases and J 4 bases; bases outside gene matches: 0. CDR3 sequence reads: CAISGDSYGYTF. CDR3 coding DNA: TGTGCCATCAGTGGGGACAGCTATGGCTACACCTTC.

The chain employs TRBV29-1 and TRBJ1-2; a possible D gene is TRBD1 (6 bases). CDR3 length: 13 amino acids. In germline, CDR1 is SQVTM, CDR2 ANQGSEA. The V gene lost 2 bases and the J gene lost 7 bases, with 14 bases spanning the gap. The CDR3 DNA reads TGCAGCGTTGAACTACCAGGGGTGGGTGGCTACACCTTC. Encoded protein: CSVELPGVGGYTF.

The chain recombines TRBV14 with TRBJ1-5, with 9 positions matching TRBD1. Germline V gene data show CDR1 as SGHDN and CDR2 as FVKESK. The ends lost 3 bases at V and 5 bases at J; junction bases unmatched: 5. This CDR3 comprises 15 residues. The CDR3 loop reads CASSQSGQGHQPQHF. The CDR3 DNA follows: TGTGCCAGCAGCCAGTCGGGACAGGGTCATCAGCCCCAGCATTTT. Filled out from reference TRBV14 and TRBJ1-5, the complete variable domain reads EAGVTQFPSHSVIEKGQTVTLRCDPISGHDNLYWYRRVMGKEIKFLLHFVKESKQDESGMPNNRFLAERTGGTYSTLKVQPAELEDSGVYFCASSQSGQGHQPQHFGDGTRLSIL.